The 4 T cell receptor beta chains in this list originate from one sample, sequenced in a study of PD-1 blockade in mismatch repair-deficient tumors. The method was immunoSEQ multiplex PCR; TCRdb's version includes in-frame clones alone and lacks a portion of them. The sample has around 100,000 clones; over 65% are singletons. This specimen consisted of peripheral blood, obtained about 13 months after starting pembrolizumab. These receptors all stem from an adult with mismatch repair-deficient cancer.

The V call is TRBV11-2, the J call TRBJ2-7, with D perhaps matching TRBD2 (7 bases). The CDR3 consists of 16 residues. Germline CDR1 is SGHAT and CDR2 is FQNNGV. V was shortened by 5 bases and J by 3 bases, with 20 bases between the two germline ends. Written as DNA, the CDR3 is TGTGCCAGCAGCCCCCTAAGGGGGGGATCGGGCTACGAGCAGTACTTC. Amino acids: CASSPLRGGSGYEQYF.

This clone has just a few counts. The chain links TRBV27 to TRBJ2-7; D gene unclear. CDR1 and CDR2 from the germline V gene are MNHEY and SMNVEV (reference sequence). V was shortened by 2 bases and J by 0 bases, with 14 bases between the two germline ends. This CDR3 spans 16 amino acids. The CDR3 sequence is CASSLGSPPLSYEQYF. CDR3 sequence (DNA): TGTGCCAGCAGTTTAGGCAGTCCGCCCCTCTCCTACGAGCAGTACTTC.

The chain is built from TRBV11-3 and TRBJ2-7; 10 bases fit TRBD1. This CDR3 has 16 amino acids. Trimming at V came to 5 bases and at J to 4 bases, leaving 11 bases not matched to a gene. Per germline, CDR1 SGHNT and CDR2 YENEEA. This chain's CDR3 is CASSTRTGGKIYEQYF. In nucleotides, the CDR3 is TGTGCCAGCAGCACCAGGACAGGGGGGAAGATTTACGAGCAGTACTTC.

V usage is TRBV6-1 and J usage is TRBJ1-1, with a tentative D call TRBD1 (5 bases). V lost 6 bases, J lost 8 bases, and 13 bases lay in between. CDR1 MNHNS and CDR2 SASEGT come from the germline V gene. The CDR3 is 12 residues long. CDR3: CASRSGDGEAFF. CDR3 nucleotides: TGTGCCAGCAGATCCGGGGACGGCGAAGCTTTCTTT.